The rows below give T cell receptor beta chains drawn from one sample of a study of blood T cell repertoires in COVID-19. Sequenced by immunoSEQ multiplex PCR; TCRdb stores in-frame clones only, minus some. The data hold fewer than 450,000 clones, with roughly 87% observed a single time. The specimen was PBMCs or T cells enriched from blood (not recorded which). Source of these receptors: a woman aged 25 to 39 who had recovered from COVID-19. Both conserved end residues are part of each CDR3. Each record gives: V gene, clone size, CDR3 protein. Not every row has a clone size; where given, it reads once, few, many or a size class.

TRBV19 | - | CASGVGQGTDTQYF
TRBV14 | - | CASSRRPSGGNTGELFF
TRBV12-3/TRBV12-4 | once | CASRGGTGWLFF
TRBV2 | - | CASRDRGRGLSYGYTF
TRBV5-1 | - | CASRTGPNQPQHF
TRBV7-2 | - | CASKQPTGNTIYF
TRBV5-1 | once | CASSNSGTPTGELFF
TRBV5-1 | - | CASSFGLGQGSYGYTF
TRBV29-1 | - | CSVGSGTGYGYTF
TRBV7-9 | - | CASSTGTGGSMDGYTF
TRBV21-1 | - | CASSINRTGQEQETQYF
TRBV18 | - | CASSPWLTGELFF
TRBV28 | - | CASSFGVERSYGYTF
TRBV28 | - | CASSSAGTGYPNYGYTF
TRBV24-1 | - | CATSDPGQPQHF
TRBV12-3/TRBV12-4 | - | CASRGRRNTEAFF
TRBV19 | - | CASSKDRGTYNEQFF
TRBV6-5 | - | CASGPGLATNEQFF
TRBV3-1/TRBV3-2 | once | CASSPGYTDTQYF
TRBV9 | few | CASSGQGSTEAFF
TRBV2 | - | CASRTGTGYSPLHF
TRBV7-9 | - | CAGARGSTNEKLFF
TRBV2 | - | CASSEAASPLHF
TRBV6-1 | few | CASSEGETGGFEQFF
TRBV21-1 | - | CASSKGRKGLTMNTEAFF
TRBV3-1/TRBV3-2 | - | CASSQELLANTEAFF
TRBV7-9 | - | CASSLGGGQLFKNIQYF
TRBV24-1 | few | CATSGADPGGNQPQHF
TRBV19 | - | CASSTTGAASSGANVLTF
TRBV6-5 | - | CASSYRGQSNTEAFF
TRBV28 | - | CASSPGGQETQYF
TRBV9 | - | CASSVAIGGGDEQFF
TRBV28 | - | CASTSKQGMNTEAFF
TRBV12-5 | - | CASGFTGKRTYEQYF
TRBV5-1 | - | CASSPMTGMNTEAFF
TRBV11-3 | - | CASSASNTGELFF
TRBV28 | - | CASSSGQADSPLHF
TRBV15 | - | CATSSTPGNTIYF
TRBV6-5 | - | CASRTEVAEAFF
TRBV7-6 | - | CASSLGTSGQETQYF